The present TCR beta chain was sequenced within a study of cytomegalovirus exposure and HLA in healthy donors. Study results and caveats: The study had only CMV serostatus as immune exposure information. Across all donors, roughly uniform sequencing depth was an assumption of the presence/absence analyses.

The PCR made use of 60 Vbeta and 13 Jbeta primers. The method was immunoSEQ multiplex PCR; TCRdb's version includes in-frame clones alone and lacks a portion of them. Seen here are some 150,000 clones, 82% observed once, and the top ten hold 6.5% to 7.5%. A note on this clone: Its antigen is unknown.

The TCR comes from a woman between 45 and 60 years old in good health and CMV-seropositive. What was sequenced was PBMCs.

Here the CDR3 DNA reads TGTGCCAGCAGCCCCGGGAGGAGCGGGGGCACAGATACGCAGTATTTT. Translating it yields CASSPGRSGGTDTQYF. The chain couples TRBV7-3 to TRBJ2-3, with 7 bases aligning to TRBD2. This CDR3 comprises 16 residues. With 5 bases clipped from V and 1 base from J, the junction kept 9 bases outside the gene matches. CDR1 and CDR2 from the germline V gene are SGHTA and FQGTGA.